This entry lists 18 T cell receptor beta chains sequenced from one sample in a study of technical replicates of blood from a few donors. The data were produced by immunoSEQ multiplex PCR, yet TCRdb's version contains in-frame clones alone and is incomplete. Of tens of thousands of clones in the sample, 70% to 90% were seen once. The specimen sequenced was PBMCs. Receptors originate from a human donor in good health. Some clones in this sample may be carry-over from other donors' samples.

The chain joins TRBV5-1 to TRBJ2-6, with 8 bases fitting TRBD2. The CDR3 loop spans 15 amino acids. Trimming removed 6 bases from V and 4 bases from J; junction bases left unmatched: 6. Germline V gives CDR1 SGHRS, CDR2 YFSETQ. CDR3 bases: TGCGCCAGCAACCAAGCGGGGGTGGGGGCCAACGTCCTGACTTTC. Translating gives CASNQAGVGANVLTF.

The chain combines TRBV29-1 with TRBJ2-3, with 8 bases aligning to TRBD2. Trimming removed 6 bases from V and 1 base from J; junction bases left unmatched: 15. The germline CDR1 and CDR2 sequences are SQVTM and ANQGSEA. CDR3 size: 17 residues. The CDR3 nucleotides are TGCAGCGTGGAGTATACGGGGGGGAAGTCCGGCACAGATACGCAGTATTTT. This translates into CSVEYTGGKSGTDTQYF.

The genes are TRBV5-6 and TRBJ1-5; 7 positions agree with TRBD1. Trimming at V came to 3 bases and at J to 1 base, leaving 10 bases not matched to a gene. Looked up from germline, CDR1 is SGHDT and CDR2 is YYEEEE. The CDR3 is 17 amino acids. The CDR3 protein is CASSSRRQGLSNQPQHF. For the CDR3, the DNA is TGTGCCAGCAGCTCGCGTCGACAGGGTTTAAGCAATCAGCCCCAGCATTTT.

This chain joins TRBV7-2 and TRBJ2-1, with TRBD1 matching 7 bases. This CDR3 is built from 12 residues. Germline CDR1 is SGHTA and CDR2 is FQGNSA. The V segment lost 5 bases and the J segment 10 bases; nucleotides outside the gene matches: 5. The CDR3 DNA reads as TGTGCCAGCAGCCACAGGGGACAAGAGCAGTTCTTC. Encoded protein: CASSHRGQEQFF.

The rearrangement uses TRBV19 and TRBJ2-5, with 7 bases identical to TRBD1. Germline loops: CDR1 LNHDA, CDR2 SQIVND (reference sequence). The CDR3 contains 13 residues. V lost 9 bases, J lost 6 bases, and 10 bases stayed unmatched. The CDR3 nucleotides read TGTGCCAGCTGCGACAGGGCGGGTCAGACCCAGTACTTC. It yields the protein CASCDRAGQTQYF.

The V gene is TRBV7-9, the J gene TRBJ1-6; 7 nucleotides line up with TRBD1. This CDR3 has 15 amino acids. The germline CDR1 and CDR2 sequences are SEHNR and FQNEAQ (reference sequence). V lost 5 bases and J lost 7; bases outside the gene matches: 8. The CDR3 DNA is TGTGCCAGCAGCACAGAGGGGGCCAAGAATTCACCCCTCCACTTT. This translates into CASSTEGAKNSPLHF.

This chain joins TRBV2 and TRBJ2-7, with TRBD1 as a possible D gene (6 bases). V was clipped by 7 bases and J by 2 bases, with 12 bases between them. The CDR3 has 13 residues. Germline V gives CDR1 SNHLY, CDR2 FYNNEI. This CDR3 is CASNLQGPYEQYF. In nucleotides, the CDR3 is TGTGCCAGCAACCTACAGGGACCCTACGAGCAGTACTTC.

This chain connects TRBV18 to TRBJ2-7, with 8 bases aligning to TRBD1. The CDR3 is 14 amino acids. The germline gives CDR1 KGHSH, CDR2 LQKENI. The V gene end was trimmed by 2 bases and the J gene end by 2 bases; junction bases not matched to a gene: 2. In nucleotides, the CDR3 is TGTGCCAGCTCACCATGGACAGGGACCTACGAGCAGTACTTC. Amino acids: CASSPWTGTYEQYF.

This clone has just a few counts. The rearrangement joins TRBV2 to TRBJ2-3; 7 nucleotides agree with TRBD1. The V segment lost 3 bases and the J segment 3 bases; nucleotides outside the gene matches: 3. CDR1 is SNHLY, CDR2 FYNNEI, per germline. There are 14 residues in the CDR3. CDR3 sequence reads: CASSDRGLTDTQYF. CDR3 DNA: TGTGCCAGCAGTGACAGGGGGTTGACAGATACGCAGTATTTT.

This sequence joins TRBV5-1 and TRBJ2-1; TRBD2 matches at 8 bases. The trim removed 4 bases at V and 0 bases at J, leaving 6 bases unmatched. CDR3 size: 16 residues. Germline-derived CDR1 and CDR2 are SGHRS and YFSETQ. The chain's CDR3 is CASSILAGISYNEQFF. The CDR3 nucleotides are TGCGCCAGCAGCATCCTAGCGGGCATCTCCTACAATGAGCAGTTCTTC.

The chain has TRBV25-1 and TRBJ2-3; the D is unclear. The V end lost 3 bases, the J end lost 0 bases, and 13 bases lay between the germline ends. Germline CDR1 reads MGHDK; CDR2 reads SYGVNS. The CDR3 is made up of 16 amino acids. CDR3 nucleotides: TGTGCCAGCAGTGATCCAGGCGCCTCTAGCACAGATACGCAGTATTTT. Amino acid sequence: CASSDPGASSTDTQYF. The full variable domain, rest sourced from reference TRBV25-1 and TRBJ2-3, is EADIYQTPRYLVIGTGKKITLECSQTMGHDKMYWYQQDPGMELHLIHYSYGVNSTEKGDLSSESTVSRIRTEHFPLTLESARPSHTSQYLCASSDPGASSTDTQYFGPGTRLTVL.

For the CDR3, the DNA is TGTGCCAGCACCAATGCGGGGCGATCAGTGGATACGCAGTATTTT. Translated, it gives CASTNAGRSVDTQYF. J is TRBJ2-3 and V is TRBV5-6, with D maybe TRBD2 (6 bases). Germline loops: CDR1 SGHDT, CDR2 YYEEEE. V was cut by 6 bases and J by 6 bases, with 20 bases left in between. The CDR3 contains 15 residues.

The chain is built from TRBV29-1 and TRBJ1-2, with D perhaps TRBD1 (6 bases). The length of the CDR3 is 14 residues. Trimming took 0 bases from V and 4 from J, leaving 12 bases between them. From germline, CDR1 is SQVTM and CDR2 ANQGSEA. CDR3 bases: TGCAGCGTTGAAGAGGCAGGGGTGAGCTATGGCTACACCTTC. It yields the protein CSVEEAGVSYGYTF.

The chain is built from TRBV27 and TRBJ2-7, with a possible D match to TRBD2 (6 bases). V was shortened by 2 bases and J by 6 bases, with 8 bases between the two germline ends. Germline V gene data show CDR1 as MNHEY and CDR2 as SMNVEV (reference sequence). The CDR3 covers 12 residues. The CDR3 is CASSLPGLEQYF. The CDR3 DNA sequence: TGTGCCAGCAGTTTACCGGGACTCGAGCAGTACTTC.

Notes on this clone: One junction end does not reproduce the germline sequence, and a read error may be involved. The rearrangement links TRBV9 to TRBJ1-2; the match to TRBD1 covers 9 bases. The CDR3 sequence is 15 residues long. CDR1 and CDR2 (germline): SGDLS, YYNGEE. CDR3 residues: CASSVAGTGYYGYTF. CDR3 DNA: TGTGCCAGCAGCGTAGCCGGGACAGGGTACTACGGCTACACCTTC.

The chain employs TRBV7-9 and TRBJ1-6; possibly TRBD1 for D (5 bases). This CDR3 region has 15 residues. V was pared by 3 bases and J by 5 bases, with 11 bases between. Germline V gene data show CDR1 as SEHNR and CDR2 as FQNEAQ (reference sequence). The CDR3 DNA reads TGTGCCAGCAGCTTCTGGGGGGACCATAATTCACCCCTCCACTTT. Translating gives CASSFWGDHNSPLHF.

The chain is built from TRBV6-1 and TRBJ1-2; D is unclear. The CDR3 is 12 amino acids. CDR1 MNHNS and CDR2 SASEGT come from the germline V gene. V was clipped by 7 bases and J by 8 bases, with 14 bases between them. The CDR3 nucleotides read TGTGCCAGCAATTATGGAGCCCTAGGCTACACCTTC. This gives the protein CASNYGALGYTF.

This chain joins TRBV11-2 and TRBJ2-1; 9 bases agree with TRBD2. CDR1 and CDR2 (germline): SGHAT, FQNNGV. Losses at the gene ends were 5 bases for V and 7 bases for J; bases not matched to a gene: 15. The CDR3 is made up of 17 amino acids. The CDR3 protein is CASSPRGSGSYNNEQFF. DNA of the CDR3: TGTGCCAGCAGCCCTCGGGGTAGCGGGAGTTATAATAATGAGCAGTTCTTC. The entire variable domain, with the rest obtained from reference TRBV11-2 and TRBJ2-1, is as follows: EAGVAQSPRYKIIEKRQSVAFWCNPISGHATLYWYQQILGQGPKLLIQFQNNGVVDDSQLPKDRFSAERLKGVDSTLKIQPAKLEDSAVYLCASSPRGSGSYNNEQFFGPGTRLTVL.